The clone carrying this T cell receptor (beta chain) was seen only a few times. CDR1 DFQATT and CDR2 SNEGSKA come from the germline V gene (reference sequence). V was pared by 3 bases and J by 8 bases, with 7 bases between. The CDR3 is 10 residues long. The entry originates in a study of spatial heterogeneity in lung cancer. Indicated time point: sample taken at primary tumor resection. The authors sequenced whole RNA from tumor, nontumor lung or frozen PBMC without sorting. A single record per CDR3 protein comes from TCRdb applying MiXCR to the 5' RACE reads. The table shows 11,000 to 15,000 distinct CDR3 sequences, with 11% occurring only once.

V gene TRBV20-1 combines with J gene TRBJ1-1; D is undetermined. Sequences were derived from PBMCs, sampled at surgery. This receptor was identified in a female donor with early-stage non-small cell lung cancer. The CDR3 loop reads CSASGGEAFF. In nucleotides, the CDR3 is TGCAGTGCTAGCGGCGGCGAAGCTTTCTTT.